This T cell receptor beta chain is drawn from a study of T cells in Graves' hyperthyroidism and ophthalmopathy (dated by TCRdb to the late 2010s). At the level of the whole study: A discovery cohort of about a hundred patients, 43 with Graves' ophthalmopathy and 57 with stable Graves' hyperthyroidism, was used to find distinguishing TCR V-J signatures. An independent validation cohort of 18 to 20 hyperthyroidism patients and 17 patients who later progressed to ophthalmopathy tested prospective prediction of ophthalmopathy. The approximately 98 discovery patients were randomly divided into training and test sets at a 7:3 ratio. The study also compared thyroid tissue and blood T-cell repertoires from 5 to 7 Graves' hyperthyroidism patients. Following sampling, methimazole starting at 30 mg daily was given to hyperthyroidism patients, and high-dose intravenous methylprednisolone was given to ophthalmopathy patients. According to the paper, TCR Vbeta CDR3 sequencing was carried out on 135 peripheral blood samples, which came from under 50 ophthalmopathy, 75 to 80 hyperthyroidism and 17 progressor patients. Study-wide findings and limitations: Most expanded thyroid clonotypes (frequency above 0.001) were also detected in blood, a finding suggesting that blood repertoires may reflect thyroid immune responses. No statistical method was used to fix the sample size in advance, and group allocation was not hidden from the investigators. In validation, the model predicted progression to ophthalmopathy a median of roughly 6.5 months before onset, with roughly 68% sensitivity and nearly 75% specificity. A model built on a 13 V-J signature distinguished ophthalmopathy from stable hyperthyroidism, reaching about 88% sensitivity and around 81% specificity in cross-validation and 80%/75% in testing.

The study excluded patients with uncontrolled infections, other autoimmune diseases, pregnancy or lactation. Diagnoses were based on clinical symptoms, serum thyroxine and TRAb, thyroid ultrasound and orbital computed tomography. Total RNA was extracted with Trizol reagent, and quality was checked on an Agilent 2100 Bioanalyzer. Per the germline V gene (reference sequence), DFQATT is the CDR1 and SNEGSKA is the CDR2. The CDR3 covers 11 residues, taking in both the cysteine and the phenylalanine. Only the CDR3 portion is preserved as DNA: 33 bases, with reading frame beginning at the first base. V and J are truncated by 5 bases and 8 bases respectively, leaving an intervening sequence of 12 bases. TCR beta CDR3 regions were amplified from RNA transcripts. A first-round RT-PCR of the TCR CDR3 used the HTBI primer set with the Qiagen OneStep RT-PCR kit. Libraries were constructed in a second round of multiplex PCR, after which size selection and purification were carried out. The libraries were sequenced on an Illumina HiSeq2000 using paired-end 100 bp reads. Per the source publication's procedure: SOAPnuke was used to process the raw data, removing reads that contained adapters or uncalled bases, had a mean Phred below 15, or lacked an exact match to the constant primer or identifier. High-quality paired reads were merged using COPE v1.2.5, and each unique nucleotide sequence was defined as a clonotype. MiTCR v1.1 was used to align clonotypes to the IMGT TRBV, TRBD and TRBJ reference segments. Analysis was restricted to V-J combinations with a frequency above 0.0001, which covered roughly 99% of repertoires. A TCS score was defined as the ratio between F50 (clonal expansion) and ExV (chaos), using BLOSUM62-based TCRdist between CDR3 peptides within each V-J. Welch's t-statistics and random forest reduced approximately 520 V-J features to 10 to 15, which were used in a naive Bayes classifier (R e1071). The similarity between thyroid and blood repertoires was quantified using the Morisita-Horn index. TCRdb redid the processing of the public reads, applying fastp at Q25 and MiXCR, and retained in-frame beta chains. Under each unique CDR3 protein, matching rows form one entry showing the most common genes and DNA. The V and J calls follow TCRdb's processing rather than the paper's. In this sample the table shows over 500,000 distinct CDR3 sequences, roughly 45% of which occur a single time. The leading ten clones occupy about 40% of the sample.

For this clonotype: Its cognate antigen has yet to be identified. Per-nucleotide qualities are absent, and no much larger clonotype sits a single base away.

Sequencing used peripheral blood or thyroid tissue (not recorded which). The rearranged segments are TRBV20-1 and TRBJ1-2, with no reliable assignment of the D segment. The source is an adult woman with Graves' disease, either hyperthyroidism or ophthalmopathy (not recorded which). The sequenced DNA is TGCAGTGCTTGGGCCGGGTCAGGCTACACCTTC. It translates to CSAWAGSGYTF.